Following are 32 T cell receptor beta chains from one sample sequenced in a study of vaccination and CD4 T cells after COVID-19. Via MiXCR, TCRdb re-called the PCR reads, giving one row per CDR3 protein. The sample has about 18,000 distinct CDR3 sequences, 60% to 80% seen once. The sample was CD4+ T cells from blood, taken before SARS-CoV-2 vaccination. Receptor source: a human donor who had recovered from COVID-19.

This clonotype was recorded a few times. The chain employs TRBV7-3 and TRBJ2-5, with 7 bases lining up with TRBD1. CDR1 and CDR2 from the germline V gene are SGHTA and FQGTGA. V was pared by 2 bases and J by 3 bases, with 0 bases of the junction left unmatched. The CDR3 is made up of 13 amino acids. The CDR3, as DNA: TGTGCCAGCAGCTTACAGGGGGAAGAGACCCAGTACTTC. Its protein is CASSLQGEETQYF.

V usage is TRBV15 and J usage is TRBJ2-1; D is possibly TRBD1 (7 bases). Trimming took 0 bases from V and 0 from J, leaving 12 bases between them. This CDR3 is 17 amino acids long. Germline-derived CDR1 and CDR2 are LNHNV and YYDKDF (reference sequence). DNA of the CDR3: TGTGCCACCAGCAGAGATGCGGGACAGAGCTCCTACAATGAGCAGTTCTTC. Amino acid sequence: CATSRDAGQSSYNEQFF.

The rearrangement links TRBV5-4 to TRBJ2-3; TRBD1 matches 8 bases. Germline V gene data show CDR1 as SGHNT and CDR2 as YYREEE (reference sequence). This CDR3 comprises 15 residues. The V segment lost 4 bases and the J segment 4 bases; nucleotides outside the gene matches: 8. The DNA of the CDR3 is TGTGCCAGCAGCCGTCCGGACAGGGTAGCAGATACGCAGTATTTT. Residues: CASSRPDRVADTQYF.

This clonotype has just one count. The CDR3: CASSYSHDGNNEKLFF. The DNA of the CDR3 is TGTGCCAGCAGTTATTCACATGACGGCAATAATGAAAAACTGTTTTTT. The chain joins TRBV6-5 to TRBJ1-4; D not resolved. Deletions cut 3 bases from V and 4 bases from J, with 15 bases between. The CDR3 length is 16 residues. CDR1 and CDR2 from the germline V gene are MNHEY and SVGAGI.

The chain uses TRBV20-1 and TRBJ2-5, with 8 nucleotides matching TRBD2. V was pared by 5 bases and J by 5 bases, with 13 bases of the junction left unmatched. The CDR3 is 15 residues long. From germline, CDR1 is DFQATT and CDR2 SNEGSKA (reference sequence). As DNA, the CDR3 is TGCAGTGCTCTCTTTCCGGGAGGGGGGTGGGAGACCCAGTACTTC. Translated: CSALFPGGGWETQYF.

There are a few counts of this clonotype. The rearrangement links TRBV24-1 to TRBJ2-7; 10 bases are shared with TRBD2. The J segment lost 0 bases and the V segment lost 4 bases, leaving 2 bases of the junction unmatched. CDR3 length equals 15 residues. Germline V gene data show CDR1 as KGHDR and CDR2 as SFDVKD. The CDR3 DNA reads TGTGCCACCAGTGAGAGCGGGAGGGCCTCCTACGAGCAGTACTTC. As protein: CATSESGRASYEQYF.

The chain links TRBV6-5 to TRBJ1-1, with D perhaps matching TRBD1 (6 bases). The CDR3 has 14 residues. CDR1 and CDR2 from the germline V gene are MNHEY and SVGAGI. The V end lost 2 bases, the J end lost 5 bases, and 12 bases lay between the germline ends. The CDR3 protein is CASSYQTGTTEAFF. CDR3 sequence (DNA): TGTGCCAGCAGTTACCAAACAGGGACTACTGAAGCTTTCTTT.

Here the CDR3 reads CASSPPRGVGNTIYF. CDR3 nucleotides: TGTGCCAGCTCACCACCTCGAGGAGTTGGAAACACCATATATTTT. The V gene is TRBV18, the J gene TRBJ1-3; D is uncertain. The CDR3 is 15 residues long. CDR1 is KGHSH and CDR2 is LQKENI in the germline V gene. The V and J ends lost 0 bases and 3 bases respectively, with 9 bases between them.

The CDR3 loop reads CASSPWTSGSGEQFF. The DNA of the CDR3 is TGTGCCAGCAGCCCGTGGACTAGCGGGAGCGGGGAGCAGTTCTTC. V usage is TRBV7-2 and J usage is TRBJ2-1; TRBD2 agrees at 13 bases. Germline V gene sequence: CDR1 SGHTA, CDR2 FQGNSA. V was clipped by 5 bases and J by 10 bases; unmatched bases: 8. The CDR3 is 15 residues long.

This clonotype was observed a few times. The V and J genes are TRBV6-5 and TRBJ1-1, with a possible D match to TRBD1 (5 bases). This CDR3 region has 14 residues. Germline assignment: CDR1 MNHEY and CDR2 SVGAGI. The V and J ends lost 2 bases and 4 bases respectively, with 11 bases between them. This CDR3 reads CASSYGGLVTEAFF. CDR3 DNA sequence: TGTGCCAGCAGTTACGGGGGACTGGTCACTGAAGCTTTCTTT.

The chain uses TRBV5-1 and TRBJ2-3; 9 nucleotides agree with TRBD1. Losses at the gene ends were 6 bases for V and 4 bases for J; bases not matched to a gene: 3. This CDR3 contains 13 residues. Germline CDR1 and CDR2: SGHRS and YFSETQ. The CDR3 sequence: CASKGQGADTQYF. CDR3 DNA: TGCGCCAGCAAGGGACAGGGAGCAGATACGCAGTATTTT.

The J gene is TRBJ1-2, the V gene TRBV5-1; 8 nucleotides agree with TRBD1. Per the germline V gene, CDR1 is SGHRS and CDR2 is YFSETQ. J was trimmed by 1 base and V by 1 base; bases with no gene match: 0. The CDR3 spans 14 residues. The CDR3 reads CASSLTGGNYGYTF. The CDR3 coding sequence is TGCGCCAGCAGCTTGACAGGGGGTAACTATGGCTACACCTTC. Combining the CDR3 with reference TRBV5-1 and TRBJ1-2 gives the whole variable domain KAGVTQTPRYLIKTRGQQVTLSCSPISGHRSVSWYQQTPGQGLQFLFEYFSETQRNKGNFPGRFSGRQFSNSRSEMNVSTLELGDSALYLCASSLTGGNYGYTFGSGTRLTVV.

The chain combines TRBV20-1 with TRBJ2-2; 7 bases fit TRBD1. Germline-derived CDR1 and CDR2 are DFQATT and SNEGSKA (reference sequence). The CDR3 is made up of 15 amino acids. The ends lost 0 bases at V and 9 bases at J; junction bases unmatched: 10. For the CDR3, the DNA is TGCAGTGCTAGAGATCAGGACCAAGGGGGCCGGGAGCTGTTTTTT. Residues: CSARDQDQGGRELFF.

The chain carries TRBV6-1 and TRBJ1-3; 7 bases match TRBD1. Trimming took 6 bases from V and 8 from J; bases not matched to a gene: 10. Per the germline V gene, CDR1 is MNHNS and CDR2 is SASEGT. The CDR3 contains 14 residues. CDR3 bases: TGTGCCAGCAGCAGAGGGGGCGCCGGGGACACCATATATTTT. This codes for CASSRGGAGDTIYF.

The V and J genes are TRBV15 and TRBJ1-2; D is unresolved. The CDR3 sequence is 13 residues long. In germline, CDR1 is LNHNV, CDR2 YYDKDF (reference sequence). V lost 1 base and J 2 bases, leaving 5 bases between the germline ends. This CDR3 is CATSRAENYGYTF. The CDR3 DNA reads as TGTGCCACCAGCAGAGCAGAAAACTATGGCTACACCTTC.

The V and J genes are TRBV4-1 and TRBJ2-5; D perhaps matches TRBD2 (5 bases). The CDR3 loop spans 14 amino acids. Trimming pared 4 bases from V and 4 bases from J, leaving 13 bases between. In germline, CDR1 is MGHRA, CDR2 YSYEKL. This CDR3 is CASSPTDYGETQYF. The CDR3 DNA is TGCGCCAGCAGCCCGACCGACTACGGAGAGACCCAGTACTTC.

Written as DNA, the CDR3 is TGCAGTGCCCCTCCAAGTAGCGGACCCAAGGAGCAGTTCTTC. Its translation is CSAPPSSGPKEQFF. V usage is TRBV20-1 and J usage is TRBJ2-1; tentatively, D is TRBD2 (6 bases). Trimming took 6 bases from V and 10 from J, leaving 22 bases between them. The V gene's germline CDR1 is DFQATT and CDR2 SNEGSKA (reference sequence). The length of the CDR3 is 14 residues.

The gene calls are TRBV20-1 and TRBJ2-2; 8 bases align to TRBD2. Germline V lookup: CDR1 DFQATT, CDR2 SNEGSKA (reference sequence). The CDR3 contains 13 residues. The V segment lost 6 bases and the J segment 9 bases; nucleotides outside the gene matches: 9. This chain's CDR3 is CSAKDTGGRELFF. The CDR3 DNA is TGCAGTGCAAAGGACACGGGGGGGAGGGAGCTGTTTTTT.

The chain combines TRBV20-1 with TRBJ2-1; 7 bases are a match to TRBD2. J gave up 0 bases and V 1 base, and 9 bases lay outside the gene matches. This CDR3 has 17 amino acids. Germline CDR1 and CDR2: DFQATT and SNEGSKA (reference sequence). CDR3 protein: CSARGPAGQFSYNEQFF. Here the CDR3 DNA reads TGCAGTGCTAGAGGCCCAGCGGGGCAGTTCTCCTACAATGAGCAGTTCTTC.

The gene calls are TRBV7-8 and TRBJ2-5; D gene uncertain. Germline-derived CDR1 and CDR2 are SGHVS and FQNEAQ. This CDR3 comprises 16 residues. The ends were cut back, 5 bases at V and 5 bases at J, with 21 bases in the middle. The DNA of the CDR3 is TGTGCCAGCAGCCCTCACCGGGCCTTTTCCGGGGAGACCCAGTACTTC. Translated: CASSPHRAFSGETQYF. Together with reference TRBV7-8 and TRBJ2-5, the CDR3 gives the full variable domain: GAGVSQSPRYKVAKRGQDVALRCDPISGHVSLFWYQQALGQGPEFLTYFQNEAQLDKSGLPSDRFFAERPEGSVSTLKIQRTQQEDSAVYLCASSPHRAFSGETQYFGPGTRLLVL.

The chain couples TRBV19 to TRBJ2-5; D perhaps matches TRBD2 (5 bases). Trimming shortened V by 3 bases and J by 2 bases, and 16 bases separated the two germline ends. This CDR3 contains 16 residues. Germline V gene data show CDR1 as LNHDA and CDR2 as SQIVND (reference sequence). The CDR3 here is CASSMTSTRFQETQYF. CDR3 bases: TGTGCCAGTAGTATGACCAGCACTAGATTTCAAGAGACCCAGTACTTC.

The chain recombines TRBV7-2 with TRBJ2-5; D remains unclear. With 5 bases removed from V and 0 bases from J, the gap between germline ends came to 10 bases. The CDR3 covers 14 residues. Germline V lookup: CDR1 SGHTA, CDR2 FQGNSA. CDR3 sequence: CASSPRRNQETQYF. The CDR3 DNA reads TGTGCCAGCAGCCCCCGACGCAACCAAGAGACCCAGTACTTC. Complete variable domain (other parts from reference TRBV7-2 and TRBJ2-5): GAGVSQSPSNKVTEKGKDVELRCDPISGHTALYWYRQSLGQGLEFLIYFQGNSAPDKSGLPSDRFSAERTGGSVSTLTIQRTQQEDSAVYLCASSPRRNQETQYFGPGTRLLVL.

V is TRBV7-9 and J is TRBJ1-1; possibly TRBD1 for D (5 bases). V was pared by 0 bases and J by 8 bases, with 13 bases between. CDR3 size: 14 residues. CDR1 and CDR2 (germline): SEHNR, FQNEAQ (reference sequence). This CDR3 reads CASSLARATEEAFF. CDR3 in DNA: TGTGCCAGCAGCTTAGCCAGGGCTACGGAAGAAGCTTTCTTT.

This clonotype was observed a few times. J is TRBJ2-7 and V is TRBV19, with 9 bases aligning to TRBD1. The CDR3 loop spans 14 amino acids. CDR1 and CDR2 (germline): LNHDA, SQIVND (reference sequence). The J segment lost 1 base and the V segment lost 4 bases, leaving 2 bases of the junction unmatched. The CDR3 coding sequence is TGTGCCAGTAGTAGAGACAGGGGGTCCTACGAGCAGTACTTC. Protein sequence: CASSRDRGSYEQYF.

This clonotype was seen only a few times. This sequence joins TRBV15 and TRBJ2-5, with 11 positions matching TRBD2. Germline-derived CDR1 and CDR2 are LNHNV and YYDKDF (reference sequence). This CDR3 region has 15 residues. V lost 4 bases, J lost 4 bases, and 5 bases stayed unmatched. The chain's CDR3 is CATSNLGLAGETQYF. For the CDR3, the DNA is TGTGCCACCAGCAACCTAGGACTAGCGGGAGAGACCCAGTACTTC.

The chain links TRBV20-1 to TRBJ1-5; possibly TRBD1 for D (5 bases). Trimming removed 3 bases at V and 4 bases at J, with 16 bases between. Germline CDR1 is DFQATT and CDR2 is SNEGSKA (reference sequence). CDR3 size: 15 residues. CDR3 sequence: CSASPSVWGNQPQHF. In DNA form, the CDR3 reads TGCAGTGCTAGCCCATCGGTTTGGGGGAATCAGCCCCAGCATTTT.

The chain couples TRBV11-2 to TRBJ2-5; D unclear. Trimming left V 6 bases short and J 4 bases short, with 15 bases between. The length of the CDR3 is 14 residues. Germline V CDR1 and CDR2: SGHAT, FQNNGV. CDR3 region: CASRHYGQGETQYF. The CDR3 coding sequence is TGTGCCAGCAGACACTACGGCCAAGGAGAGACCCAGTACTTC.

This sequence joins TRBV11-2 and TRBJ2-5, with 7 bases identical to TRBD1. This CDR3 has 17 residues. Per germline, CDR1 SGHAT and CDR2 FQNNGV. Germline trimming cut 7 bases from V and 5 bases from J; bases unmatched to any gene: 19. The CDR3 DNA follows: TGTGCCAGCATCCATGGTAGGGGGCACTCGTTCGGGGAGACCCAGTACTTC. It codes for CASIHGRGHSFGETQYF.

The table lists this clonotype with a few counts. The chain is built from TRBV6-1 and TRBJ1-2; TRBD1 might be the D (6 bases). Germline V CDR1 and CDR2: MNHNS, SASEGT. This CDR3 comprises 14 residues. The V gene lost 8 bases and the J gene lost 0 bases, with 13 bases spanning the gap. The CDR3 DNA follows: TGTGCCAGCCTGATGGGACATTCTAACTATGGCTACACCTTC. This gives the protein CASLMGHSNYGYTF.

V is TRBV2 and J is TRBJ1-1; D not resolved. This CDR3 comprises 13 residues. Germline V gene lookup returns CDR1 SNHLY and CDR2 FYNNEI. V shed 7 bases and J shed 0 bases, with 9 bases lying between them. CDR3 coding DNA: TGTGCCAGCACTGGGCAAATGAACACTGAAGCTTTCTTT. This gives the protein CASTGQMNTEAFF.

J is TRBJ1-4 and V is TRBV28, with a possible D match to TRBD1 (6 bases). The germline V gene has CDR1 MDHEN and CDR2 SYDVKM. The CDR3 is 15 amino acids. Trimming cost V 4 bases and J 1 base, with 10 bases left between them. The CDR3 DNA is TGTGCCAGCAGTTCCTTCAGGGGAACTAATGAAAAACTGTTTTTT. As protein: CASSSFRGTNEKLFF.

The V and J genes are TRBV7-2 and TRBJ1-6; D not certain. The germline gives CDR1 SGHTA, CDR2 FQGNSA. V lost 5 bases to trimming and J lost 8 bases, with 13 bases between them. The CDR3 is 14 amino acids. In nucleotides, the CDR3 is TGTGCCAGCAGCCCCACACGACGGGATTCACCCCTCCACTTT. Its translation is CASSPTRRDSPLHF.